This record looks at one T cell receptor beta chain sequence and its context. What it binds is not known. Unexposed donor CD4+ T cells date from about 2011-2018, before the COVID-19 pandemic. Isolation of CD4+ T cells took place after nine to ten days in culture. Germline-derived CDR1 and CDR2 are MDHEN and SYDVKM. Trimming took 2 bases from V and 4 from J, leaving 14 bases between them. This CDR3 spans 15 amino acids. This table comes from immunoSEQ multiplex PCR, and its TCRdb copy is limited to in-frame clones, with some not included. The sample yields approximately 30,000 clones, about 70% seen once. This specimen belongs to a study of CD4 T cells in relation to SARS-CoV-2 and coronaviruses. Findings and caveats of the study: No crossreactivity against non-spike viral proteins was tested here. Pre-pandemic and post-infection samples never came from the same donor. In roughly two thirds of donors, memory CD4+ clonotypes crossrecognized SARS-CoV-2 and at least one common cold coronavirus spike.

The specimen sequenced was CD4+ T cells from PBMCs, cultured in vitro. V is TRBV28 and J is TRBJ1-2, with a weak D call TRBD1 (5 bases). This TCR came from a human donor in good health. The CDR3: CASSLSPREGYGYTF. CDR3 coding DNA: TGTGCCAGCAGTTTAAGTCCCAGGGAAGGCTATGGCTACACCTTC.